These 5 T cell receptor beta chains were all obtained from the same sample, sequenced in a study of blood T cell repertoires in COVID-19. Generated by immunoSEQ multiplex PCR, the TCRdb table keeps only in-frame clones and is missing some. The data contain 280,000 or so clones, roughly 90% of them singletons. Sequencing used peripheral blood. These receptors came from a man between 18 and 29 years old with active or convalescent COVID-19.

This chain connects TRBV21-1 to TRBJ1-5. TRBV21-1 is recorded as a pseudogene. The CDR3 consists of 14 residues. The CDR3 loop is CARVRSRSNQPQHF. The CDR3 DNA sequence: TGTGCCAGAGTCCGGAGTCGTAGCAATCAGCCCCAGCATTTT.

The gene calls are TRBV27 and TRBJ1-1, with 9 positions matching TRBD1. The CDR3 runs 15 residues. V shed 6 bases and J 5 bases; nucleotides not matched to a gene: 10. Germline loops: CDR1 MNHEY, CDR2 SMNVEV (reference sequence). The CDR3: CASSLAPGTGTEAFF. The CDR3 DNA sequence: TGTGCCAGCAGCTTGGCTCCCGGGACAGGGACTGAAGCTTTCTTT.

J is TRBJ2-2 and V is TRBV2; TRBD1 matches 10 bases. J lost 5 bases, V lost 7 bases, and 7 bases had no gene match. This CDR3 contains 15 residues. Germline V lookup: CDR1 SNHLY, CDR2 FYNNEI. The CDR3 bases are TGTGCCAGCACCCCGGGACAGGGGAGGACCGGGGAGCTGTTTTTT. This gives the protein CASTPGQGRTGELFF.

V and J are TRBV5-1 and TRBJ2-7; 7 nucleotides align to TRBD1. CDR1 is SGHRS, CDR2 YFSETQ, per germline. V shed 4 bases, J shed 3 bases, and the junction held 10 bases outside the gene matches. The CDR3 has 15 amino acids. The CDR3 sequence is CASSPTTGIYYEQYF. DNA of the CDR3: TGCGCCAGCAGCCCCACGACAGGGATCTACTACGAGCAGTACTTC.

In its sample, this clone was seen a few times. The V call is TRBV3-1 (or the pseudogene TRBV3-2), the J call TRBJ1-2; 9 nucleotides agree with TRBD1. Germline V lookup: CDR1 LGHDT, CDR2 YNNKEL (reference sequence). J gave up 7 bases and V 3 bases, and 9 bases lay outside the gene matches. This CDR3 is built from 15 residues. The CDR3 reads CASSHKGAQGAGYTF. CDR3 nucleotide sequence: TGTGCCAGCAGCCATAAAGGGGCACAGGGGGCTGGCTACACCTTC.